This T cell receptor (beta chain) appears in the sequencing data of a study of radiation and T cells in renal cell carcinoma. Study-wide results and limits: Dominant CDR3 motifs occupied more repertoire in irradiated than control tumors. Top tumor clonotypes rose in blood 2 weeks post-radiation, then contracted. Top 100 clonotypes averaged about 50% in irradiated versus about 45% in nephrectomy-only tumors.

Assay: immunoSEQ multiplex PCR; the TCRdb copy retains only in-frame clones and omits some. This sample yields 22,000 or so clones, of which about 50% are seen a single time; 16% belongs to the top ten. The V gene's germline CDR1 is SGHVS and CDR2 FNYEAQ. Trimming removed 3 bases from V and 3 bases from J; junction bases left unmatched: 4. The CDR3 covers 15 residues. With regard to this clone: The antigen is unknown.

Treatment meaning: 15 Gy SBRT to primary tumor, nephrectomy 4 weeks later. The patient's renal cell carcinoma had clear cell pathology. This sample comprised tumor tissue, obtained from a patient whose treatment included radiotherapy and nephrectomy. The receptor comes from a woman aged 45-65 years with renal cell carcinoma. The J gene is TRBJ2-2, the V gene TRBV7-6, with 7 bases that match TRBD2. Here the CDR3 reads CASSLTTSDTGELFF. The CDR3 coding sequence is TGTGCCAGCAGCTTGACAACTAGCGACACCGGGGAGCTGTTTTTT. The variable domain in full, with the rest retrieved from reference TRBV7-6 and TRBJ2-2, is GAGVSQSPRYKVTKRGQDVALRCDPISGHVSLYWYRQALGQGPEFLTYFNYEAQQDKSGLPNDRFSAERPEGSISTLTIQRTEQRDSAMYRCASSLTTSDTGELFFGEGSRLTVL.